Listed below are T cell receptor beta chains from one sample, sequenced in a study of tumor-infiltrating lymphocytes in primary liver carcinoma. TCRdb analysed the multiplex PCR reads with MiXCR anew, one entry per CDR3 protein. In the table there are approximately 110,000 distinct CDR3 sequences, about 68% of which are singletons. Sequences were obtained from liver tumor tissue from sampling region 1. These receptors all come from a woman aged 55-70 years with primary liver carcinoma and hepatitis B virus infection. The CDR3 runs from the conserved cysteine through the conserved F or W. A D gene is named only where the DNA matches it firmly. Rows may omit the clone size; those that give it use once, few, many or a size class.

j_gene | abundance | d_gene | v_gene | CDR3aa | CDR3nt
TRBJ1-1 | few | NA | TRBV5-1 | CASSLAIRNTEAFF | TGCGCCAGCAGCTTGGCCATCAGAAACACTGAAGCTTTCTTT
TRBJ1-4 | many | NA | TRBV29-1 | CSVAGTPGEKLFF | TGCAGCGTTGCCGGGACCCCGGGTGAAAAACTGTTTTTT
TRBJ1-1 | NA | TRBD1 | TRBV6-1 | CASSSTIGQAGAFF | TGTGCCAGCAGTTCCACCATAGGACAGGCCGGAGCTTTCTTT
TRBJ2-6 | many | NA | TRBV11-1 | CASSLADSSSGANVLTF | TGTGCCAGCAGCTTAGCGGACAGTTCCTCTGGGGCCAACGTCCTGACTTTC
TRBJ2-3 | many | NA | TRBV29-1 | CSVGVQGFTDTQYF | TGCAGCGTTGGGGTACAGGGATTCACAGATACGCAGTATTTT
TRBJ2-7 | once | TRBD2 | TRBV6-6 | CASSRTSGSSYERHF | TGTGCCAGCAGTCGGACTAGCGGGAGTTCCTACGAGCGGCACTTC
TRBJ2-2 | once | TRBD2 | TRBV12-3/TRBV12-4 | CASSPNSGRLGGELLF | TGTGCCAGCAGTCCCAACAGCGGGAGATTGGGCGGGGAGCTGCTTTTT
TRBJ2-1 | NA | NA | TRBV5-1 | CASDIGPARYNEQFF | TGCGCCAGCGATATAGGGCCCGCGAGGTACAATGAGCAGTTCTTC
TRBJ2-2 | NA | TRBD2 | TRBV2 | CASSEREGRGELFF | TGTGCCAGCAGTGAGCGGGAGGGCCGGGGGGAGCTGTTTTTT
TRBJ2-1 | many | NA | TRBV5-6 | CASSSRQLRNEQFF | TGTGCCAGCAGCTCCCGGCAATTGCGTAATGAGCAGTTCTTC
TRBJ2-5 | NA | TRBD2 | TRBV11-2 | CASNWGTSETETQYF | TGTGCCAGCAATTGGGGGACTAGCGAGACGGAGACCCAGTACTTC
TRBJ2-5 | NA | TRBD1 | TRBV5-6 | CASSISLPGTGEETQNF | TGTGCCAGCAGCATTAGCCTTCCTGGGACAGGGGAAGAGACCCAGAACTTC
TRBJ2-1 | once | NA | TRBV6-5 | CASNKASSYNEQFF | TGTGCCAGCAACAAAGCGAGCTCCTACAATGAGCAGTTCTTC
TRBJ2-7 | many | NA | TRBV7-9 | CASSPLSEQYF | TGTGCCAGCAGCCCCCTCTCCGAGCAGTACTTC
TRBJ1-4 | NA | NA | TRBV5-4 | CASSLGSGASNEKLFF | TGTGCCAGCAGCTTGGGGTCTGGCGCAAGTAATGAAAAACTGTTTTTT
TRBJ2-3 | NA | TRBD2 | TRBV11-2 | CISSLDRSGGGDTQYF | TGTATCAGCAGCTTAGACCGGTCGGGAGGAGGAGATACGCAGTATTTT
TRBJ2-3 | many | NA | TRBV21-1 | CASSEGLLAGGGSGTDTQYF | TGTGCCAGCAGCGAAGGCCTACTAGCGGGAGGTGGGAGTGGCACAGATACGCAGTATTTT
TRBJ2-7 | NA | NA | TRBV6-6 | CASGYPQGTYEQYF | TGTGCCAGCGGTTACCCGCAAGGGACCTACGAGCAGTACTTC
TRBJ2-3 | many | NA | TRBV5-1 | CASSLSGTSTDTQYF | TGCGCCAGCAGCCTATCAGGGACTAGCACAGATACGCAGTATTTT
TRBJ2-7 | NA | NA | TRBV28 | CASTERSSYEQYF | TGTGCCAGCACCGAAAGGAGCTCCTACGAGCAGTACTTC
TRBJ2-5 | many | TRBD2 | TRBV12-3/TRBV12-4 | CASSLRSGRGETQYF | TGTGCCAGCAGTTTACGTAGCGGGAGAGGAGAGACCCAGTACTTC
TRBJ2-1 | NA | NA | TRBV12-3/TRBV12-4 | CVHGTVYNGQFF | TGTGTCCACGGGACTGTATACAATGGGCAGTTCTTC
TRBJ2-5 | NA | NA | TRBV11-3 | CASSLVMGKAQYF | TGTGCCAGCAGCTTAGTGATGGGTAAGGCCCAGTACTTC
TRBJ1-1 | many | NA | TRBV11-2 | CASSLTKNTEAFF | TGTGCCAGCAGCTTAACAAAGAACACTGAAGCTTTCTTT
TRBJ2-3 | many | NA | TRBV6-1 | CASSDRRRTDTQYF | TGTGCCAGCAGTGATCGTAGACGTACAGATACGCAGTATTTT
TRBJ2-1 | NA | TRBD2 | TRBV11-3 | CASSFRLAGVNNERFF | TGTGCCAGCAGCTTCCGACTAGCGGGAGTCAACAATGAACGGTTCTTC
TRBJ2-7 | NA | NA | TRBV11-1 | CASSHPPWGPLYEQYF | TGTGCCAGCAGCCACCCCCCGTGGGGGCCCCTCTATGAGCAGTACTTC
TRBJ2-7 | many | NA | TRBV13 | CASSLGTINEQYF | TGTGCCAGCAGCTTAGGGACTATCAACGAGCAGTACTTC
TRBJ2-1 | many | NA | TRBV12-5 | CASGLGTLPGHEQFF | TGTGCTAGTGGTTTGGGCACCCTCCCCGGACATGAGCAGTTCTTC
TRBJ2-1 | many | NA | TRBV29-1 | CSVEVRQAAYNEQFF | TGCAGCGTTGAAGTGCGACAGGCGGCCTACAATGAGCAGTTCTTC
TRBJ2-3 | NA | NA | TRBV11-3 | CASSPTPTGGRGGKASTDTQYF | TGTGCCAGCAGCCCAACCCCAACCGGCGGGAGAGGGGGGAAGGCTAGCACAGATACGCAGTATTTT